This TCR beta chain was observed in a study of control samples from healthy donors and cancer patients. Repertoires were generated with immunoSEQ multiplex PCR, while TCRdb's copy carries only in-frame clones and drops some. The sample comprises about 250,000 clones, around 79% of which are singletons, and about 14% rests with the top ten. Per germline, CDR1 LGHDT and CDR2 YNNKEL (reference sequence). With 2 bases removed from V and 6 bases from J, the gap between germline ends came to 9 bases. There are 13 residues in the CDR3. The specimen was PBMCs. This rearrangement joins TRBV3-1 (or the pseudogene TRBV3-2) to TRBJ2-3; D possibly corresponds to TRBD2 (6 bases). The TCR was taken from a woman in her sixties with lung cancer. The CDR3 DNA reads as TGTGCCAGCAGCCAATTCCTAGCGGATACGCAGTATTTT. This gives the protein CASSQFLADTQYF.